A single sample is the source of the 30 T cell receptor beta chains below, sequenced in a study of blood T cell repertoires in COVID-19. Profiled with immunoSEQ multiplex PCR; TCRdb holds only in-frame clones, not every one. This table has under 80,000 clones, 85% to 90% appearing once. Material for sequencing was peripheral blood. The receptors were sampled from a woman older than 75 with active COVID-19.

This chain links TRBV18 with TRBJ2-7; D unclear. The V end was cut by 4 bases, the J end by 1 base, with 5 bases between. The length of the CDR3 is 12 residues. Germline V gene sequence: CDR1 KGHSH, CDR2 LQKENI. The CDR3 coding sequence is TGTGCCAGCTCACTTACTTCCTACGAGCAGTACTTC. Its protein is CASSLTSYEQYF.

The V gene is TRBV6-1, the J gene TRBJ2-3; 7 nucleotides line up with TRBD2. The CDR3 is 18 amino acids. The V segment lost 2 bases and the J segment 0 bases; nucleotides outside the gene matches: 11. Germline V CDR1 and CDR2: MNHNS, SASEGT. The CDR3 region has the DNA TGTGCCAGCAGTGAATTACTGGGGAGGGCCACTAGCACAGATACGCAGTATTTT. Translated: CASSELLGRATSTDTQYF.

The genes are TRBV4-2 and TRBJ2-3, with D possibly matching TRBD2 (5 bases). Germline V gene lookup returns CDR1 LGHNA and CDR2 YNFKEQ. The germline V and J ends were trimmed by 3 bases and 3 bases, with 7 bases remaining between them. The CDR3 spans 13 residues. The CDR3 spells CASSHPGTDTQYF. The CDR3, as DNA: TGTGCCAGCAGCCACCCGGGAACAGATACGCAGTATTTT.

This chain uses TRBV10-3 with TRBJ1-2; 9 bases line up with TRBD1. CDR1 is ENHRY, CDR2 SYGVKD, per germline. The CDR3 contains 15 residues. With V trimmed by 5 bases and J by 7 bases, 11 bases remained unmatched. CDR3: CAISTTGGWAGGYTF. In DNA, the CDR3 is TGTGCCATCAGTACTACAGGGGGCTGGGCGGGTGGCTACACCTTC.

This clone was seen just once. The rearrangement links TRBV9 to TRBJ1-6; 9 nucleotides align to TRBD1. Trimming removed 4 bases from V and 9 bases from J; junction bases left unmatched: 5. This CDR3 is 14 amino acids long. Germline V gene data show CDR1 as SGDLS and CDR2 as YYNGEE. The CDR3 region has the DNA TGTGCCAGCAGCTATGGACAGGGGAGTTCACCCCTCCACTTT. Residues: CASSYGQGSSPLHF.

This sequence joins TRBV9 and TRBJ2-6; TRBD2 aligns across 9 bases. This CDR3 has 21 residues. V lost 0 bases to trimming and J lost 0 bases; unmatched junction nucleotides: 13. Germline lookup yields CDR1 SGDLS and CDR2 YYNGEE. The CDR3 DNA follows: TGTGCCAGCAGCGTAGGTTTGGGTAGCGGGAGTCTCCGCTCTGGGGCCAACGTCCTGACTTTC. Translating it yields CASSVGLGSGSLRSGANVLTF.

The chain is built from TRBV20-1 and TRBJ2-7, with 8 bases aligning to TRBD2. Germline assignment: CDR1 DFQATT and CDR2 SNEGSKA (reference sequence). The trim removed 3 bases at V and 0 bases at J, leaving 7 bases unmatched. The CDR3 is 15 residues long. CDR3 protein: CSASTLLAVSYEQYF. CDR3 nucleotide sequence: TGCAGTGCTAGTACGCTACTAGCGGTCTCCTACGAGCAGTACTTC.

The CDR3 DNA is TGTGCCAGCTCTCGGGGGGCCGGCCCCTACGAGCAGTACTTC. Protein: CASSRGAGPYEQYF. The rearrangement joins TRBV18 to TRBJ2-7; perhaps TRBD2 as D (7 bases). Trimming left V 6 bases short and J 2 bases short, with 14 bases between. This CDR3 has 14 residues. Germline lookup yields CDR1 KGHSH and CDR2 LQKENI.

The rearrangement joins TRBV7-2 to TRBJ2-7, with TRBD2 matching over 9 bases. The CDR3 sequence is 14 residues long. Germline values: CDR1 SGHTA, CDR2 FQGNSA. The V segment lost 6 bases and the J segment 5 bases; nucleotides outside the gene matches: 8. The CDR3 protein is CASRTLAGSNEQYF. CDR3 DNA: TGTGCCAGCAGGACCCTAGCGGGAAGCAACGAGCAGTACTTC.

The genes are TRBV27 and TRBJ1-3; 9 nucleotides align to TRBD1. V lost 6 bases to trimming and J lost 7 bases; unmatched junction nucleotides: 7. Germline CDR1 is MNHEY and CDR2 is SMNVEV (reference sequence). The CDR3 spans 14 residues. CDR3 sequence reads: CASSPGTGRNTIYF. CDR3 bases: TGTGCCAGCAGCCCAGGGACAGGGCGGAACACCATATATTTT.

This clone was detected only once. This rearrangement joins TRBV11-2 to TRBJ2-1; 8 nucleotides match TRBD2. After removal of 2 bases from V and 7 bases from J, the junction contained 4 bases not matched to a gene. CDR3 length equals 14 residues. CDR1 and CDR2 from the germline V gene are SGHAT and FQNNGV. DNA for the CDR3: TGTGCCAGCAGCTTATTCACTAGCGGAAATGAGCAGTTCTTC. Translation: CASSLFTSGNEQFF.

The rearrangement uses TRBV15 and TRBJ2-2; TRBD2 aligns across 10 bases. The CDR3 has 17 residues. The germline V gene encodes CDR1 LNHNV and CDR2 YYDKDF (reference sequence). The V and J ends lost 0 bases and 4 bases, in that order; junction bases with no gene match: 5. CDR3 protein: CATSRDGGLAVTGELFF. The CDR3 nucleotides read TGTGCCACCAGCAGAGATGGAGGACTAGCGGTCACCGGGGAGCTGTTTTTT.

The V call is TRBV9, the J call TRBJ2-5; 12 bases map to TRBD2. Germline V CDR1 and CDR2: SGDLS, YYNGEE. V was pared by 0 bases and J by 3 bases, with 6 bases of the junction left unmatched. This CDR3 spans 17 amino acids. The CDR3 DNA reads TGTGCCAGCAGCGTAGGTAGGACTAGCGGGGAAAAAGAGACCCAGTACTTC. Its translation: CASSVGRTSGEKETQYF. The full variable domain, in which reference TRBV9 and TRBJ2-5 provide the parts outside the CDR3, is DSGVTQTPKHLITATGQRVTLRCSPRSGDLSVYWYQQSLDQGLQFLIQYYNGEERAKGNILERFSAQQFPDLHSELNLSSLELGDSALYFCASSVGRTSGEKETQYFGPGTRLLVL.

The rearrangement uses TRBV2 and TRBJ2-2; TRBD1 agrees at 7 bases. V lost 8 bases, J lost 2 bases, and 5 bases stayed unmatched. CDR1 is SNHLY, CDR2 FYNNEI, per germline. The CDR3 is made up of 14 amino acids. The CDR3 reads CASYRDRNTGELFF. The CDR3, as DNA: TGTGCCAGCTACAGGGACAGAAACACCGGGGAGCTGTTTTTT.

The genes are TRBV11-2 and TRBJ2-1, with D possibly being TRBD1 (5 bases). Between the trimmed V and J ends, which lost 5 bases and 8 bases, there was a span of 7 bases. The V gene's germline CDR1 is SGHAT and CDR2 FQNNGV. The CDR3 spans 11 residues. CDR3 in amino acids: CASSGAHEQFF. For the CDR3, the DNA is TGTGCCAGCAGCGGGGCACATGAGCAGTTCTTC. Supplemented by reference TRBV11-2 and TRBJ2-1, the full variable domain reads EAGVAQSPRYKIIEKRQSVAFWCNPISGHATLYWYQQILGQGPKLLIQFQNNGVVDDSQLPKDRFSAERLKGVDSTLKIQPAKLEDSAVYLCASSGAHEQFFGPGTRLTVL.

To note about this clone: A read error may produce the germline difference seen at one junction end. The chain uses TRBV7-2 and TRBJ2-7; 10 positions match TRBD2. The length of the CDR3 is 17 residues. The germline gives CDR1 SGHTA, CDR2 FQGNSA. The CDR3 DNA sequence: TGTGCCAGCAGCCTAGCGGGAGAAGGGTACAATTCCTACGAGCAGTACTTC. It encodes CASSLAGEGYNSYEQYF.

V gene TRBV30 combines with J gene TRBJ1-1; D is possibly TRBD1 (5 bases). CDR1 and CDR2 (germline): GTSNPN, SVGIG (reference sequence). Deletions cut 4 bases from V and 3 bases from J, with 12 bases between. This CDR3 is built from 13 residues. The chain's CDR3 is CAWKEDSHTEAFF. In DNA form, the CDR3 reads TGTGCCTGGAAGGAAGACAGCCACACTGAAGCTTTCTTT.

The chain is built from TRBV7-2 and TRBJ2-5, with D unresolved. The CDR3 extends over 15 amino acids. Germline CDR1 is SGHTA and CDR2 is FQGNSA. The V and J ends lost 1 base and 5 bases respectively, with 14 bases between them. CDR3 sequence: CASSLVDMSGETQYF. DNA for the CDR3: TGTGCCAGCAGCTTAGTGGATATGTCCGGGGAGACCCAGTACTTC.

The chain has TRBV14 and TRBJ2-3; D is unclear. Germline V CDR1 and CDR2: SGHDN, FVKESK. This CDR3 is 16 amino acids long. Between the trimmed V and J ends, which lost 0 bases and 5 bases, there was a span of 15 bases. DNA of the CDR3: TGTGCCAGCAGCCAAGATTTAGAACGCGGAGTAGATACGCAGTATTTT. Amino acid sequence: CASSQDLERGVDTQYF.

The chain is built from TRBV11-2 and TRBJ2-1; 10 positions agree with TRBD2. V gave up 1 base and J gave up 8 bases; unmatched junction bases: 8. The V gene's germline CDR1 is SGHAT and CDR2 FQNNGV. CDR3 length: 16 amino acids. CDR3 in amino acids: CASSLGRTSGHYEQFF. Here the CDR3 DNA reads TGTGCCAGCAGCTTAGGTAGGACTAGCGGCCACTATGAGCAGTTCTTC.

The V gene is TRBV10-3, the J gene TRBJ2-1; D might be TRBD2 (6 bases). The germline V gene encodes CDR1 ENHRY and CDR2 SYGVKD. This CDR3 region has 14 residues. V shed 3 bases and J shed 3 bases, with 9 bases lying between them. This chain's CDR3 is CAISDGEDYNEQFF. CDR3 sequence (DNA): TGTGCCATCAGTGACGGGGAGGACTACAATGAGCAGTTCTTC.

The V gene is TRBV19, the J gene TRBJ2-3; TRBD2 agrees at 9 bases. The V gene end was trimmed by 6 bases and the J gene end by 2 bases; junction bases not matched to a gene: 3. The germline CDR1 and CDR2 sequences are LNHDA and SQIVND (reference sequence). There are 14 residues in the CDR3. The CDR3 is CASRGLAITDTQYF. CDR3 nucleotide sequence: TGTGCCAGTAGAGGACTAGCGATCACAGATACGCAGTATTTT.

This chain uses TRBV29-1 with TRBJ2-3; TRBD2 is a possible D gene (5 bases). V was clipped by 0 bases and J by 5 bases, with 12 bases between them. Germline assignment: CDR1 SQVTM and CDR2 ANQGSEA. The CDR3 runs 14 residues. The CDR3 DNA reads as TGCAGCGTTGAAGATGGAACTAGACAAGATACGCAGTATTTT. It is translated as CSVEDGTRQDTQYF.

The chain is built from TRBV5-4 and TRBJ2-7; no reliable D call. CDR1 is SGHNT, CDR2 YYREEE, per germline (reference sequence). This CDR3 has 14 residues. V was cut by 2 bases and J by 4 bases, with 13 bases left in between. Written as DNA, the CDR3 is TGTGCCAGCAGCTTCTCCCCATCAACTTACGAGCAGTACTTC. This gives the protein CASSFSPSTYEQYF.

The chain couples TRBV7-6 to TRBJ2-5; TRBD2 might be the D (6 bases). Trimming removed 1 base from V and 7 bases from J, with 16 bases in between. The CDR3 sequence is 15 residues long. Germline V CDR1 and CDR2: SGHVS, FNYEAQ. This CDR3 is CASSLDGGDSWTQYF. CDR3 sequence (DNA): TGTGCCAGCAGCTTAGACGGTGGGGACTCATGGACCCAGTACTTC.

In this sample, this clone turned up a few times. J is TRBJ1-6 and V is TRBV28, with D hard to call. Germline-derived CDR1 and CDR2 are MDHEN and SYDVKM. The CDR3 covers 15 residues. V lost 0 bases to trimming and J lost 6 bases, with 9 bases between them. CDR3 residues: CASSLWDSLNSPLHF. The CDR3 DNA is TGTGCCAGCAGTTTATGGGACTCCCTTAATTCACCCCTCCACTTT.

J is TRBJ2-3 and V is TRBV15; 16 positions agree with TRBD2. This CDR3 region has 19 residues. Per the germline V gene, CDR1 is LNHNV and CDR2 is YYDKDF (reference sequence). J lost 4 bases, V lost 1 base, and 8 bases had no gene match. The CDR3 DNA reads TGTGCCACCAGCAGAGCGGGACTAGCGGGAGGGTTTTCATCAGATACGCAGTATTTT. Protein sequence: CATSRAGLAGGFSSDTQYF.

This chain links TRBV27 with TRBJ2-1; tentatively, D is TRBD1 (5 bases). V was trimmed by 9 bases and J by 3 bases, leaving 12 bases between them. Per the germline V gene, CDR1 is MNHEY and CDR2 is SMNVEV (reference sequence). This CDR3 comprises 13 residues. This chain's CDR3 is CASRQYIYNEQFF. In nucleotides, the CDR3 is TGTGCCAGTCGACAGTACATCTACAATGAGCAGTTCTTC.

This clone has just one count. V is TRBV10-3 and J is TRBJ2-1; D possibly corresponds to TRBD2 (6 bases). With 7 bases removed from V and 4 bases from J, the gap between germline ends came to 17 bases. Germline V gene lookup returns CDR1 ENHRY and CDR2 SYGVKD. This CDR3 spans 15 amino acids. In DNA, the CDR3 is TGTGCCATCATGGGGCGGGAAGGTGGGTACAATGAGCAGTTCTTC. Its translation: CAIMGREGGYNEQFF.

The rearrangement uses TRBV7-8 and TRBJ2-5, with 9 bases matching TRBD1. With 4 bases clipped from V and 4 bases from J, the junction kept 7 bases outside the gene matches. The CDR3 is 15 amino acids. Germline CDR1 reads SGHVS; CDR2 reads FQNEAQ. This chain's CDR3 is CASSSLLQGAETQYF. DNA for the CDR3: TGTGCCAGCAGCTCCCTACTACAGGGGGCAGAGACCCAGTACTTC.